Below, 8 T cell receptor beta chains from the same sample are listed, as sequenced in a study of blood T cell repertoires in COVID-19. Only in-frame clones appear in the TCRdb table, and some are missing; sequencing was by immunoSEQ multiplex PCR. The sample contains more than 300,000 clones, over 75% of which appear only once. What was sequenced was peripheral blood. These TCRs come from a woman younger than 45 with COVID-19, enrolled during active disease.

The CDR3 region is CAITPSAEPTEAFF. The CDR3 DNA reads TGTGCCATCACCCCCTCCGCGGAACCCACTGAAGCTTTCTTT. The J gene is TRBJ1-1, the V gene TRBV10-3; D ambiguous. This CDR3 has 14 amino acids. Per the germline V gene, CDR1 is ENHRY and CDR2 is SYGVKD. Trimming removed 7 bases from V and 4 bases from J, with 16 bases in between.

For the CDR3, the DNA is TGCGCCAGCAGCCCCGGTATGGGGCCGGTCTATGGCTACACCTTC. Its protein is CASSPGMGPVYGYTF. The chain uses TRBV5-1 and TRBJ1-2, with D tentatively TRBD1 (5 bases). This CDR3 has 15 residues. Trimming left V 4 bases short and J 4 bases short, with 17 bases between. CDR1 is SGHRS, CDR2 YFSETQ, per germline.

This clone appeared a single time. The chain uses TRBV30 and TRBJ2-2; D perhaps matches TRBD2 (5 bases). The CDR3 is 13 residues long. Germline assignment: CDR1 GTSNPN and CDR2 SVGIG (reference sequence). Trimming removed 0 bases at V and 8 bases at J, with 10 bases between. The CDR3: CAWSVSGSGELFF. In DNA, the CDR3 is TGTGCCTGGAGTGTAAGCGGTTCTGGGGAGCTGTTTTTT.

The chain has TRBV5-1 and TRBJ2-3, with TRBD2 matching over 13 bases. With 4 bases clipped from V and 5 bases from J, the junction kept 7 bases outside the gene matches. The germline V gene has CDR1 SGHRS and CDR2 YFSETQ. The CDR3 runs to 16 residues. This chain's CDR3 is CASSPRLAGGRDTQYF. CDR3 in DNA: TGCGCCAGCAGCCCTAGACTAGCGGGAGGCCGAGATACGCAGTATTTT.

The chain employs TRBV16 and TRBJ2-7, with D perhaps TRBD2 (6 bases). Per the germline V gene, CDR1 is KGHSY and CDR2 is FQNENV. V lost 7 bases and J 4 bases, leaving 20 bases between the germline ends. The CDR3 runs to 15 residues. The CDR3 region is CASTRDFSGVYEQYF. The CDR3 DNA sequence: TGTGCCAGCACCCGGGACTTCTCAGGAGTTTACGAGCAGTACTTC.

The rearrangement joins TRBV4-3 to TRBJ2-2; possible D gene TRBD1, 5 bases. Trimming pared 0 bases from V and 4 bases from J, leaving 12 bases between. The CDR3 runs 16 residues. Germline loops: CDR1 LGHNA, CDR2 YSLEER. The CDR3 DNA reads as TGCGCCAGCAGCCAAGACGGCAGGGTAGGCACCGGGGAGCTGTTTTTT. Translating it yields CASSQDGRVGTGELFF.

The chain recombines TRBV4-1 with TRBJ2-5; D call uncertain. Trimming left V 4 bases short and J 5 bases short, with 11 bases between. CDR3 length: 13 amino acids. CDR1 is MGHRA and CDR2 is YSYEKL in the germline V gene. The CDR3 DNA reads as TGCGCCAGCAGCCCCACGGTCTATGAGACCCAGTACTTC. This encodes CASSPTVYETQYF.

The chain employs TRBV28 and TRBJ2-1, with D perhaps TRBD1 (5 bases). V was pared by 1 base and J by 8 bases, with 9 bases between. This CDR3 is 13 amino acids long. Germline loops: CDR1 MDHEN, CDR2 SYDVKM. CDR3 amino acids: CASSLFRAYEQFF. CDR3 nucleotides: TGTGCCAGCAGTTTATTCAGGGCCTATGAGCAGTTCTTC.